This record concerns one T cell receptor beta chain sequence. These data belong to a study of blood T cell repertoires in COVID-19. The protocol was immunoSEQ multiplex PCR, while the TCRdb copy is restricted to in-frame clones and leaves out a portion. The sample yields roughly 380,000 clones, roughly 87% seen once. The CDR3 is made up of 16 amino acids. Trimming left V 0 bases short and J 4 bases short, with 12 bases between. The germline CDR1 and CDR2 sequences are LGHNA and YNFKEQ. The sample taken for sequencing was PBMCs or T cells enriched from blood (not recorded which). The sequence was obtained from a woman between 25 and 40 years old who had recovered from COVID-19. The V call is TRBV4-2, the J call TRBJ2-2; D perhaps matches TRBD2 (7 bases). The CDR3 here is CASSQEGGLGTGELFF. The CDR3 DNA is TGTGCCAGCAGCCAAGAGGGGGGGCTGGGCACCGGGGAGCTGTTTTTT.